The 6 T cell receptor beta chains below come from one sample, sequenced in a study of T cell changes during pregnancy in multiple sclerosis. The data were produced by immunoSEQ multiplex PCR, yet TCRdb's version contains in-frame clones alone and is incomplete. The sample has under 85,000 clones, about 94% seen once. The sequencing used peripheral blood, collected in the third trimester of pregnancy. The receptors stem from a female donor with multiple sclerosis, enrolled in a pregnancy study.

CDR3 in DNA: TGTGCCAGCAGCGCTAACAGGGCCACCGGGGAGCTGTTTTTT. As protein: CASSANRATGELFF. V usage is TRBV7-2 and J usage is TRBJ2-2; possibly TRBD1 for D (6 bases). The CDR3 is made up of 14 amino acids. The V gene's germline CDR1 is SGHTA and CDR2 FQGNSA. Trimming took off 5 bases at V and 4 bases at J, with 11 bases between the two ends.

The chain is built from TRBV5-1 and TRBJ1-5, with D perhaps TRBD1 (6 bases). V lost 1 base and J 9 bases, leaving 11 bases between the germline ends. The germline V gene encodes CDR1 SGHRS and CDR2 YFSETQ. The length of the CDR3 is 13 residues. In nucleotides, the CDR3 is TGCGCCAGCAGCTTGATGGGGGCTGGGCCCCAGCATTTT. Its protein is CASSLMGAGPQHF.

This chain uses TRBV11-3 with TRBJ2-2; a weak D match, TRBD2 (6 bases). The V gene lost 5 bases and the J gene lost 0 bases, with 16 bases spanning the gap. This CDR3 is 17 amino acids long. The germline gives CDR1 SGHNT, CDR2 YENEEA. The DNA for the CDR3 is TGTGCCAGCAGCCTGGGCCGAGCGGGCGCGAACACCGGGGAGCTGTTTTTT. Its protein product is CASSLGRAGANTGELFF.

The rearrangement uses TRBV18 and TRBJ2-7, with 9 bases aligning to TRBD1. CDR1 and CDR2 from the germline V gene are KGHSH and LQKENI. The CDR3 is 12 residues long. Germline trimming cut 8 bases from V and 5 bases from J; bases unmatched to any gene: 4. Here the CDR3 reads CASSWDRDEQYF. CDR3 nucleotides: TGTGCCAGCAGCTGGGACAGGGACGAGCAGTACTTC.

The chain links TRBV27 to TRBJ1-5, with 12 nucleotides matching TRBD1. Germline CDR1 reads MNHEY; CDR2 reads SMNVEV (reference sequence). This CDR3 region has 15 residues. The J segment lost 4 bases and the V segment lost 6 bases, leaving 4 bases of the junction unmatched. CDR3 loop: CASRVGQGANQPQHF. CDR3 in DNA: TGTGCCAGCAGAGTGGGACAGGGGGCGAATCAGCCCCAGCATTTT.

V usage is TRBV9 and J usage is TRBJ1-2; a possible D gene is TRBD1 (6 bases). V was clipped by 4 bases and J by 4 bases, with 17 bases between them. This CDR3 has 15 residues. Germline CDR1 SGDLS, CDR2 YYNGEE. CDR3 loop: CASSPGGGGLYGYTF. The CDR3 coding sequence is TGTGCCAGCAGCCCCGGTGGGGGCGGTCTCTATGGCTACACCTTC.